Included here is one T cell receptor beta chain sequence, with context. No antigen is known for it. Generated by immunoSEQ multiplex PCR, the TCRdb table keeps only in-frame clones and is missing some. The sample records approximately 130,000 clones, 93% being singletons. This sample is drawn from a study of OX40 agonist ivuxolimab in advanced cancers. The wider study: The dose-escalation cohort was approximately 85% male, with a mean age of around 60 years, ranging about 23 to 90. Study results and limitations: At 0.1 to 3.0 mg/kg, clonal expansion of CD4+ and CD8+ blood T cells had occurred by week 6. Expanded peripheral T cells had an undetermined antigen specificity. Expanded clones belonging to CD8+ T cells outnumbered, on average, those of CD4+.

Looked up from germline, CDR1 is SGDLS and CDR2 is YYNGEE. V was trimmed by 4 bases and J by 0 bases, leaving 7 bases between them. The length of the CDR3 is 13 residues. This TCR derives from an adult with an advanced solid tumor such as melanoma, head and neck, liver or kidney cancer. The V and J genes are TRBV9 and TRBJ1-2; D uncertain. The sample was CD4+ or CD8+ T cells sorted from blood, taken in a trial of the OX40 agonist ivuxolimab. CDR3: CASSKDSNYGYTF. For the CDR3, the DNA is TGTGCCAGCAGCAAAGACTCTAACTATGGCTACACCTTC. Together with reference TRBV9 and TRBJ1-2, the CDR3 gives the full variable domain: DSGVTQTPKHLITATGQRVTLRCSPRSGDLSVYWYQQSLDQGLQFLIQYYNGEERAKGNILERFSAQQFPDLHSELNLSSLELGDSALYFCASSKDSNYGYTFGSGTRLTVV.